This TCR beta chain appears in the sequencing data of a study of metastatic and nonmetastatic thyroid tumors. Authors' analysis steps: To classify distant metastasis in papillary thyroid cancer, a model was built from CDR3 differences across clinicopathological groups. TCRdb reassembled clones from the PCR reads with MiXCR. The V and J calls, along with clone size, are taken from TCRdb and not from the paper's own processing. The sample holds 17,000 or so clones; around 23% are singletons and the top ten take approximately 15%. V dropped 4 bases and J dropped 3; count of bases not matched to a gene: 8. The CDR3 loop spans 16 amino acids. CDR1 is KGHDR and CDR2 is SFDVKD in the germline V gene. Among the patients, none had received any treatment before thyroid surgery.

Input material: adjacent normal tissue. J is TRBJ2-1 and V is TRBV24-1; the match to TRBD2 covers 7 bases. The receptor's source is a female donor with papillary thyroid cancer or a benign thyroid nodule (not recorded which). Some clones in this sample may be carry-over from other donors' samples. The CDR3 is CATSEVGAGFYNEQFF. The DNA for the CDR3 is TGTGCCACCAGTGAAGTGGGAGCGGGATTCTACAATGAGCAGTTCTTC.